Shown below are 5 T cell receptor beta chains from a single sample sequenced in a study of cytomegalovirus exposure and HLA in healthy donors. Both 60 Vbeta primers and 13 Jbeta primers went into the PCR. Assay: immunoSEQ multiplex PCR; the TCRdb copy retains only in-frame clones and omits some. The sample has 150,000 or so clones; around 74% are singletons. Input material: PBMCs. The receptors come from a male donor in good health and CMV-seronegative.

The chain combines TRBV5-5 with TRBJ2-5; TRBD1 agrees at 9 bases. The CDR3 length is 16 residues. The ends lost 4 bases at V and 4 bases at J; junction bases unmatched: 11. In germline, CDR1 is SGHKS, CDR2 YYEKEE (reference sequence). This CDR3 reads CASSRRTGVGGETQYF. The CDR3 DNA reads TGTGCCAGCAGCAGAAGGACAGGGGTGGGGGGAGAGACCCAGTACTTC.

The chain carries TRBV7-3 and TRBJ2-1; possible D gene TRBD2, 5 bases. The CDR3 runs to 15 residues. The germline gives CDR1 SGHTA, CDR2 FQGTGA. Deletions cut 1 base from V and 11 bases from J, with 18 bases between. CDR3 in amino acids: CASSLIEASLEKQFF. The CDR3 region has the DNA TGTGCCAGCAGCTTAATAGAAGCTAGCCTGGAAAAGCAGTTCTTC.

The genes are TRBV5-1 and TRBJ1-5; D gene ambiguous. Germline V gives CDR1 SGHRS, CDR2 YFSETQ. Trimming cost V 1 base and J 4 bases, with 6 bases left between them. This CDR3 region has 13 residues. For the CDR3, the DNA is TGCGCCAGCAGCTTGACAGTTAATCAGCCCCAGCATTTT. Translated: CASSLTVNQPQHF. Drawing the rest from reference TRBV5-1 and TRBJ1-5, the complete variable domain is KAGVTQTPRYLIKTRGQQVTLSCSPISGHRSVSWYQQTPGQGLQFLFEYFSETQRNKGNFPGRFSGRQFSNSRSEMNVSTLELGDSALYLCASSLTVNQPQHFGDGTRLSIL.

The chain uses TRBV28 and TRBJ1-6; 11 nucleotides agree with TRBD1. The germline V gene encodes CDR1 MDHEN and CDR2 SYDVKM. Trimming removed 3 bases from V and 9 bases from J; junction bases left unmatched: 7. This CDR3 has 16 amino acids. CDR3 coding DNA: TGTGCCAGCAGTTTGGGGACAGGGGGATCGGTTTCACCCCTCCACTTT. It specifies CASSLGTGGSVSPLHF.

The genes are TRBV29-1 and TRBJ2-7; 9 nucleotides line up with TRBD1. The V and J ends lost 0 bases and 4 bases, in that order; junction bases with no gene match: 4. This CDR3 comprises 14 residues. Germline CDR1 SQVTM, CDR2 ANQGSEA. The CDR3 reads CSVEDQDRGYEQYF. CDR3 DNA sequence: TGCAGCGTTGAAGATCAGGACAGGGGTTACGAGCAGTACTTC.